One and the same sample provided the 28 T cell receptor beta chains below, sequenced in a study of blood T cell repertoires in COVID-19. Profiling relied on immunoSEQ multiplex PCR, and the TCRdb table lists in-frame clones only, not all of them. In the table there are around 81,000 clones, under 90% of which are singletons. Input material: peripheral blood. These receptors were collected from a human donor in a cohort sampled during active COVID-19.

About this clone: The identical CDR3 is also encoded by other nucleotide sequences in the sample. The chain is built from TRBV5-1 and TRBJ2-1, with 15 bases lining up with TRBD2. CDR3 length: 15 amino acids. With 5 bases clipped from V and 7 bases from J, the junction kept 4 bases outside the gene matches. Germline assignment: CDR1 SGHRS and CDR2 YFSETQ. CDR3 protein: CASSRTSGGANEQFF. As DNA, the CDR3 is TGCGCCAGCAGTCGGACTAGCGGGGGGGCGAATGAGCAGTTCTTC.

This clone was counted between two and nine times. This chain connects TRBV5-1 to TRBJ2-3, with 13 bases that match TRBD2. Germline V CDR1 and CDR2: SGHRS, YFSETQ. Trimming at V came to 1 base and at J to 5 bases, leaving 7 bases not matched to a gene. This CDR3 has 17 amino acids. CDR3 region: CASSLPLAGGPGDTQYF. Written as DNA, the CDR3 is TGCGCCAGCAGCTTGCCACTAGCGGGGGGGCCCGGAGATACGCAGTATTTT.

The J gene is TRBJ1-2, the V gene TRBV7-9; 7 positions match TRBD1. The CDR3 loop spans 15 amino acids. Looked up from germline, CDR1 is SEHNR and CDR2 is FQNEAQ (reference sequence). V was clipped by 6 bases and J by 5 bases; unmatched bases: 12. In nucleotides, the CDR3 is TGTGCCAGCAGTTTCCCTCGACAGGGTGTTTATGGCTACACCTTC. Its protein product is CASSFPRQGVYGYTF.

CDR3 sequence reads: CASSPGRGGWNTEAFF. CDR3 coding DNA: TGCGCCAGCAGCCCGGGGAGGGGCGGATGGAACACTGAAGCTTTCTTT. The gene calls are TRBV5-1 and TRBJ1-1; D is possibly TRBD1 (5 bases). V was cut by 4 bases and J by 1 base, with 17 bases left in between. This CDR3 comprises 16 residues. Looked up from germline, CDR1 is SGHRS and CDR2 is YFSETQ.

V gene TRBV4-1 combines with J gene TRBJ1-2, with 8 bases matching TRBD1. The germline CDR1 and CDR2 sequences are MGHRA and YSYEKL. The trim removed 0 bases at V and 7 bases at J, leaving 4 bases unmatched. The CDR3 runs to 14 residues. The CDR3 here is CASSQDRGQRGYTF. The CDR3 DNA follows: TGCGCCAGCAGCCAAGACAGGGGGCAACGTGGCTACACCTTC.

The chain recombines TRBV28 with TRBJ2-7; the match to TRBD1 covers 12 bases. From germline, CDR1 is MDHEN and CDR2 SYDVKM. Unmatched junction bases numbered 10, after V lost 7 bases and J lost 6 bases. This CDR3 is 15 amino acids long. CDR3 nucleotides: TGTGCCAGCAATCCCCGTCCGGGACAGGGGGCCGAGCAGTACTTC. Its translation is CASNPRPGQGAEQYF.

The chain recombines TRBV5-1 with TRBJ2-1, with TRBD2 matching 7 bases. V trimming: 4 bases; J trimming: 0 bases; junction bases outside the gene matches: 13. CDR3 length: 18 amino acids. CDR1 and CDR2 (germline): SGHRS, YFSETQ. CDR3 sequence reads: CASSHNPARESSYNEQFF. In DNA form, the CDR3 reads TGCGCCAGCAGCCATAACCCGGCGCGGGAGAGCTCCTACAATGAGCAGTTCTTC.

The chain is built from TRBV2 and TRBJ2-1; D unresolved. Germline CDR1 SNHLY, CDR2 FYNNEI. V lost 5 bases and J 0 bases, leaving 8 bases between the germline ends. The CDR3 extends over 14 amino acids. The chain's CDR3 is CASSSESSYNEQFF. The CDR3 DNA sequence: TGTGCCAGCAGTTCCGAGAGCTCCTACAATGAGCAGTTCTTC.

The V call is TRBV11-1, the J call TRBJ2-2; D is perhaps TRBD2 (5 bases). Germline V gene sequence: CDR1 SGHAT, CDR2 FQDESV (reference sequence). This CDR3 has 12 residues. The V gene lost 10 bases and the J gene lost 6 bases, with 12 bases spanning the gap. CDR3 residues: CATQAGAGELFF. The CDR3 region has the DNA TGTGCCACCCAGGCCGGGGCCGGGGAGCTGTTTTTT.

The sample holds one count of this clone. The rearrangement joins TRBV6-5 to TRBJ2-2; 7 positions match TRBD1. Germline lookup yields CDR1 MNHEY and CDR2 SVGAGI. Trimming removed 8 bases from V and 1 base from J; junction bases left unmatched: 4. The CDR3 is 14 residues long. CDR3 DNA sequence: TGTGCCAGCTGGGACAGAGAGAACACCGGGGAGCTGTTTTTT. Its protein is CASWDRENTGELFF.

The chain combines TRBV11-2 with TRBJ2-7; perhaps TRBD2 as D (5 bases). The germline V and J ends were trimmed by 4 bases and 3 bases, with 16 bases remaining between them. The CDR3 sequence is 15 residues long. Germline V gene lookup returns CDR1 SGHAT and CDR2 FQNNGV. This CDR3 reads CASSWTDEGGYEQYF. For the CDR3, the DNA is TGTGCCAGCAGCTGGACGGACGAGGGCGGCTACGAGCAGTACTTC.

There are a few counts of this clone. The J gene is TRBJ1-1, the V gene TRBV11-2, with a possible D match to TRBD1 (6 bases). Germline loops: CDR1 SGHAT, CDR2 FQNNGV. This CDR3 region has 11 residues. V was clipped by 5 bases and J by 8 bases, with 9 bases between them. CDR3 amino acids: CASSIGQEAFF. The DNA of the CDR3 is TGTGCCAGCAGCATAGGACAGGAAGCTTTCTTT.

This clone was detected once. V gene TRBV6-5 combines with J gene TRBJ1-2; no reliable D call. Germline V gene data show CDR1 as MNHEY and CDR2 as SVGAGI. V was pared by 0 bases and J by 5 bases, with 7 bases between. This CDR3 spans 13 amino acids. The CDR3 here is CASSYSTLYGYTF. In DNA, the CDR3 is TGTGCCAGCAGTTACTCGACTCTTTATGGCTACACCTTC.

This clone has just one count. V usage is TRBV27 and J usage is TRBJ1-2; 9 bases agree with TRBD1. Germline V gives CDR1 MNHEY, CDR2 SMNVEV (reference sequence). V lost 4 bases and J lost 5; bases outside the gene matches: 11. The length of the CDR3 is 16 residues. The CDR3 is CASSSQTGGAGYGYTF. Written as DNA, the CDR3 is TGTGCCAGCAGTTCCCAAACAGGGGGCGCGGGGTATGGCTACACCTTC.

The chain recombines TRBV6-4 with TRBJ2-2; possible D gene TRBD1, 6 bases. The germline V gene encodes CDR1 MRHNA and CDR2 SNTAGT. Trimming pared 6 bases from V and 4 bases from J, leaving 12 bases between. This CDR3 has 14 amino acids. The CDR3 loop is CASRLSGATGELFF. The CDR3 bases are TGTGCCAGCAGGCTCTCAGGGGCCACCGGGGAGCTGTTTTTT.

The rearrangement uses TRBV10-2 and TRBJ1-1; 8 nucleotides agree with TRBD1. Germline V gene data show CDR1 as WSHSY and CDR2 as SAAADI. CDR3 length: 18 residues. V gave up 3 bases and J gave up 0 bases; unmatched junction bases: 12. The CDR3 loop reads CASSEYPSTGVLNTEAFF. The CDR3 coding sequence is TGCGCCAGCAGTGAATATCCCTCGACAGGGGTGCTGAACACTGAAGCTTTCTTT.

This CDR3 is CAIRAPEGDTQYF. The CDR3 DNA reads TGCGCCATCCGAGCACCCGAGGGAGATACGCAGTATTTT. The V gene is TRBV10-2, the J gene TRBJ2-3; D possibly corresponds to TRBD2 (5 bases). V was cut by 10 bases and J by 5 bases, with 16 bases left in between. In germline, CDR1 is WSHSY, CDR2 SAAADI. This CDR3 comprises 13 residues.

The CDR3 region has the DNA TGTGCCAGCAGAAAGACGGGGGGCGGCGAAAAACTGTTTTTT. Protein: CASRKTGGGEKLFF. This chain connects TRBV7-9 to TRBJ1-4, with D perhaps TRBD1 (6 bases). Germline lookup yields CDR1 SEHNR and CDR2 FQNEAQ (reference sequence). The CDR3 is 14 amino acids. V was pared by 6 bases and J by 8 bases, with 16 bases between. Filled out from reference TRBV7-9 and TRBJ1-4, the complete variable domain reads DTGVSQNPRHKITKRGQNVTFRCDPISEHNRLYWYRQTLGQGPEFLTYFQNEAQLEKSRLLSDRFSAERPKGSFSTLEIQRTEQGDSAMYLCASRKTGGGEKLFFGSGTQLSVL.

This clone was seen only once. The genes are TRBV5-6 and TRBJ2-3, with 15 bases aligning to TRBD2. This CDR3 contains 18 residues. Germline V gene data show CDR1 as SGHDT and CDR2 as YYEEEE. With 2 bases clipped from V and 4 bases from J, the junction kept 8 bases outside the gene matches. In DNA, the CDR3 is TGTGCCAGCAGCTTACCGGGACTAGCGGGGGGAGCGGCAGATACGCAGTATTTT. Translated: CASSLPGLAGGAADTQYF.

The CDR3 sequence: CASSPTSIYNEQFF. CDR3 bases: TGTGCCAGCAGTCCTACTTCAATTTACAATGAGCAGTTCTTC. This sequence joins TRBV6-5 and TRBJ2-1; D call uncertain. CDR1 is MNHEY and CDR2 is SVGAGI in the germline V gene. The CDR3 is 14 amino acids. The V end was cut by 5 bases, the J end by 4 bases, with 12 bases between.

The sample holds one count of this clone. This chain connects TRBV7-8 to TRBJ2-7, with TRBD1 matching 10 bases. Germline lookup yields CDR1 SGHVS and CDR2 FQNEAQ. CDR3 length: 14 amino acids. V dropped 5 bases and J dropped 4; count of bases not matched to a gene: 5. The CDR3: CASSPGTGVYEQYF. The CDR3 nucleotides read TGTGCCAGCAGCCCCGGGACAGGGGTTTACGAGCAGTACTTC.

The V and J genes are TRBV7-3 and TRBJ2-5; 7 bases are a match to TRBD2. The V gene end was trimmed by 5 bases and the J gene end by 1 base; junction bases not matched to a gene: 10. This CDR3 is built from 16 residues. Germline V gives CDR1 SGHTA, CDR2 FQGTGA. This chain's CDR3 is CASSPGLVLPQETQYF. The CDR3 DNA is TGTGCCAGCAGCCCAGGACTAGTTCTTCCCCAAGAGACCCAGTACTTC. The full variable domain, its missing parts supplied by reference TRBV7-3 and TRBJ2-5, is GAGVSQTPSNKVTEKGKYVELRCDPISGHTALYWYRQSLGQGPEFLIYFQGTGAADDSGLPNDRFFAVRPEGSVSTLKIQRTERGDSAVYLCASSPGLVLPQETQYFGPGTRLLVL.

V gene TRBV3-1 (or the pseudogene TRBV3-2) combines with J gene TRBJ1-5, with D tentatively TRBD1 (6 bases). The V gene's germline CDR1 is LGHDT and CDR2 YNNKEL (reference sequence). Deletions cut 4 bases from V and 3 bases from J, with 10 bases between. The CDR3 covers 14 residues. CDR3 sequence reads: CASSLGAANQPQHF. As DNA, the CDR3 is TGTGCCAGCAGCCTGGGGGCGGCCAATCAGCCCCAGCATTTT.

The chain has TRBV15 and TRBJ2-7; 16 bases align to TRBD2. CDR1 is LNHNV, CDR2 YYDKDF, per germline (reference sequence). Losses at the gene ends were 3 bases for V and 2 bases for J; bases not matched to a gene: 1. The CDR3 has 16 amino acids. CDR3: CATSRGTSGGAYEQYF. CDR3 nucleotide sequence: TGTGCCACCAGCAGGGGGACTAGCGGGGGGGCCTACGAGCAGTACTTC.

The V and J genes are TRBV24-1 and TRBJ2-7; possible D gene TRBD1, 6 bases. Germline V gives CDR1 KGHDR, CDR2 SFDVKD. Between the trimmed V and J ends, which lost 3 bases and 3 bases, there was a span of 8 bases. The CDR3 covers 13 residues. CDR3 residues: CATSDGGGYEQYF. In DNA, the CDR3 is TGTGCCACCAGTGATGGGGGCGGCTACGAGCAGTACTTC.

In this sample, this clone turned up once. V usage is TRBV29-1 and J usage is TRBJ2-7; 9 nucleotides match TRBD1. Germline-derived CDR1 and CDR2 are SQVTM and ANQGSEA. The CDR3 contains 12 residues. V trimming: 8 bases; J trimming: 3 bases; junction bases outside the gene matches: 5. The CDR3 spells CSMMTGGYEQYF. As DNA, the CDR3 is TGCAGCATGATGACAGGGGGCTACGAGCAGTACTTC.

J is TRBJ2-5 and V is TRBV10-1; 8 bases match TRBD2. Trimming removed 4 bases from V and 1 base from J; junction bases left unmatched: 5. Germline assignment: CDR1 WNHNN and CDR2 SYGVQD (reference sequence). The CDR3 runs 15 residues. CDR3 region: CASSAFAGGQETQYF. CDR3 bases: TGCGCCAGCAGTGCGTTTGCGGGGGGCCAAGAGACCCAGTACTTC.

V is TRBV28 and J is TRBJ1-2, with D perhaps matching TRBD1 (6 bases). Germline V gene data show CDR1 as MDHEN and CDR2 as SYDVKM. V was clipped by 6 bases and J by 4 bases, with 18 bases between them. This CDR3 region has 15 residues. The CDR3: CASRPPLGTPYGYTF. CDR3 coding DNA: TGTGCCAGCAGACCACCCCTCGGGACACCCTATGGCTACACCTTC.